The clone carrying this T cell receptor (beta chain) has just a few counts. These data come from a study of regulatory dendritic cells for organ transplantation. V shed 5 bases, J shed 4 bases, and the junction held 5 bases outside the gene matches. The CDR3 consists of 14 residues. Germline V gives CDR1 SGHTA, CDR2 FQGNSA. TCRdb's table, derived via immunoSEQ multiplex PCR, lists solely in-frame clones and lacks some. The table has around 30,000 clones, about 79% seen once. The receptor was derived from a human donor in good health. Source material: memory CD4+ T cells from blood. This sample's subset: CD45RO+ memory T cells. The V and J genes are TRBV7-2 and TRBJ2-3; 8 nucleotides align to TRBD1. The CDR3 nucleotides read TGTGCCAGCAGCGATGGACAGGGAGCAGATACGCAGTATTTT. Encoded protein: CASSDGQGADTQYF.